This TCR beta chain was obtained from a study of OX40 agonist ivuxolimab in advanced cancers. Background on the study: Patients assigned to dose escalation were diagnosed with hepatocellular carcinoma, melanoma, renal cell or head and neck cancer.

A history of autoimmune disease or systemic immunosuppression excluded patients. The protocol was immunoSEQ multiplex PCR, while the TCRdb copy is restricted to in-frame clones and leaves out a portion. The sample records 45,000 to 50,000 clones, roughly three quarters being singletons. The material sequenced was CD4+ or CD8+ T cells sorted from blood, taken in a trial of the OX40 agonist ivuxolimab. The TCR was taken from an adult with an advanced solid tumor such as melanoma, head and neck, liver or kidney cancer.

DNA of the CDR3: TGTGCCAGCAGCCTCACTAGCGGTACCTACGAGCAGTACTTC. Its translation: CASSLTSGTYEQYF. This chain joins TRBV14 and TRBJ2-7, with 8 positions matching TRBD2. Germline CDR1 SGHDN, CDR2 FVKESK. The V and J ends lost 4 bases and 2 bases, in that order; junction bases with no gene match: 4. This CDR3 comprises 14 residues.